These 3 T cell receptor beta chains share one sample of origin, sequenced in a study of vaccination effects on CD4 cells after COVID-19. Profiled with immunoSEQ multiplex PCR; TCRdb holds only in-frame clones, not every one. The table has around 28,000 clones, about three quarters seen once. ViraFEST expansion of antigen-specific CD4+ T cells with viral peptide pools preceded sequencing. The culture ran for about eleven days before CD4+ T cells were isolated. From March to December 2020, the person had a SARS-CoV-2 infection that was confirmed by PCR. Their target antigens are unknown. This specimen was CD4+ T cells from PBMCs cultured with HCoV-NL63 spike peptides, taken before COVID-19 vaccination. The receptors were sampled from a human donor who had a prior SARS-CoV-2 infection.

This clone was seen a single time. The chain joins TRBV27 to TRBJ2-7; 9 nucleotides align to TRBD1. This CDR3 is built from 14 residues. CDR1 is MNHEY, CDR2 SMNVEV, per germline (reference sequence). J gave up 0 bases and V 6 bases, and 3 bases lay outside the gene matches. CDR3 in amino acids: CASRGTGSSYEQYF. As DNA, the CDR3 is TGTGCCAGCAGAGGGACAGGGTCCTCCTACGAGCAGTACTTC.

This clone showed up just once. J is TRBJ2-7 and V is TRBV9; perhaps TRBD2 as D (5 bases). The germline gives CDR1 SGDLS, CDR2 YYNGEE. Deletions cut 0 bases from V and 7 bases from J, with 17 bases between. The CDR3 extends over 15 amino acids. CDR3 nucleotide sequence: TGTGCCAGCAGCGTAGTGTCTAGCCCTGGTGGGGAGCAGTACTTC. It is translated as CASSVVSSPGGEQYF.

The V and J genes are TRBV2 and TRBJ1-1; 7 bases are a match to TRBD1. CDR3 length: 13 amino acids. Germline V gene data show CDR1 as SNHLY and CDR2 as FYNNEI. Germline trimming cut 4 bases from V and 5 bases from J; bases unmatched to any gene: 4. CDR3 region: CASSVETGTEAFF. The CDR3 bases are TGTGCCAGCAGTGTAGAGACAGGGACTGAAGCTTTCTTT.